One and the same sample provided the 8 T cell receptor beta chains below, sequenced in a study of radiotherapy plus CTLA-4 blockade in lung cancer. Sequencing used immunoSEQ multiplex PCR; TCRdb keeps in-frame clones, though not all of them. The sample holds approximately 85,000 clones, about four fifths seen once. Material: peripheral blood, obtained from a patient treated with radiotherapy plus ipilimumab. The receptors shown here come from a human donor with non-small cell lung cancer that progressed on radiotherapy plus ipilimumab.

A note on this clone: At one of its ends the junction is not consistent with the germline gene, which may arise from a read error. Other DNA sequences of this sample code for an identical CDR3. CDR3 DNA: TGCGCCATCAGTGAGGCGGTAGCGGGTTTCGCCTCGTATGAGCAGTTCTTC. Protein: CAISEAVAGFASYEQFF. The J gene is TRBJ2-1, the V gene TRBV10-3; 7 bases align to TRBD2. This CDR3 is built from 17 residues. In germline, CDR1 is ENHRY, CDR2 SYGVKD.

This clone ranks as medium-sized (0.01 to 0.1%). The rearrangement joins TRBV28 to TRBJ1-4, with D unclear. The V end lost 2 bases, the J end lost 5 bases, and 12 bases lay between the germline ends. Germline V gene lookup returns CDR1 MDHEN and CDR2 SYDVKM. The CDR3 loop spans 15 amino acids. CDR3 region: CASSLGRSRNEKLFF. DNA for the CDR3: TGTGCCAGCAGTTTAGGAAGATCCCGGAATGAAAAACTGTTTTTT. The entire variable domain, with the rest obtained from reference TRBV28 and TRBJ1-4, is as follows: DVKVTQSSRYLVKRTGEKVFLECVQDMDHENMFWYRQDPGLGLRLIYFSYDVKMKEKGDIPEGYSVSREKKERFSLILESASTNQTSMYLCASSLGRSRNEKLFFGSGTQLSVL.

The gene calls are TRBV6-5 and TRBJ1-1; 7 bases are a match to TRBD1. The CDR3 covers 10 residues. Germline-derived CDR1 and CDR2 are MNHEY and SVGAGI. The V gene end was trimmed by 8 bases and the J gene end by 7 bases; junction bases not matched to a gene: 1. DNA for the CDR3: TGTGCCAGCGGACAGGATGAAGCTTTCTTT. Translating it yields CASGQDEAFF.

This chain connects TRBV7-9 to TRBJ2-1; possible D gene TRBD2, 5 bases. Germline V lookup: CDR1 SEHNR, CDR2 FQNEAQ (reference sequence). Deletions cut 1 base from V and 6 bases from J, with 19 bases between. The CDR3 loop spans 17 amino acids. The CDR3 DNA reads TGTGCCAGCAGCTTAGGATGGGGAGACAATTTTAGCAATGAGCAGTTCTTC. Its translation: CASSLGWGDNFSNEQFF.

The chain links TRBV18 to TRBJ1-2; 12 nucleotides line up with TRBD1. This CDR3 has 19 residues. CDR1 and CDR2 (germline): KGHSH, LQKENI. V shed 3 bases, J shed 4 bases, and the junction held 15 bases outside the gene matches. Written as DNA, the CDR3 is TGTGCCAGCTCACCGGGCGCCGGGACAGGGGGCGGTAGCAGCTATGGCTACACCTTC. This codes for CASSPGAGTGGGSSYGYTF.

This chain joins TRBV6-5 and TRBJ1-2; 8 bases map to TRBD1. The V segment lost 4 bases and the J segment 5 bases; nucleotides outside the gene matches: 6. The CDR3 contains 14 residues. From germline, CDR1 is MNHEY and CDR2 SVGAGI. The CDR3 region has the DNA TGTGCCAGCAGTTCTGGACAGGGAGGGTATGGCTACACCTTC. Encoded protein: CASSSGQGGYGYTF.

This chain connects TRBV7-3 to TRBJ2-1, with 10 positions matching TRBD1. Per the germline V gene, CDR1 is SGHTA and CDR2 is FQGTGA. J gave up 6 bases and V 1 base, and 3 bases lay outside the gene matches. The CDR3 runs 15 residues. CDR3 sequence: CASSLRGDRGNEQFF. The DNA of the CDR3 is TGTGCCAGCAGCTTAAGAGGGGACAGGGGCAATGAGCAGTTCTTC.

This chain links TRBV4-2 with TRBJ2-1, with 10 bases matching TRBD1. The J segment lost 4 bases and the V segment lost 3 bases, leaving 3 bases of the junction unmatched. The CDR3 is made up of 15 amino acids. Germline loops: CDR1 LGHNA, CDR2 YNFKEQ. The CDR3: CASSQAGQGYNEQFF. CDR3 DNA sequence: TGTGCCAGCAGCCAGGCGGGACAGGGGTACAATGAGCAGTTCTTC.